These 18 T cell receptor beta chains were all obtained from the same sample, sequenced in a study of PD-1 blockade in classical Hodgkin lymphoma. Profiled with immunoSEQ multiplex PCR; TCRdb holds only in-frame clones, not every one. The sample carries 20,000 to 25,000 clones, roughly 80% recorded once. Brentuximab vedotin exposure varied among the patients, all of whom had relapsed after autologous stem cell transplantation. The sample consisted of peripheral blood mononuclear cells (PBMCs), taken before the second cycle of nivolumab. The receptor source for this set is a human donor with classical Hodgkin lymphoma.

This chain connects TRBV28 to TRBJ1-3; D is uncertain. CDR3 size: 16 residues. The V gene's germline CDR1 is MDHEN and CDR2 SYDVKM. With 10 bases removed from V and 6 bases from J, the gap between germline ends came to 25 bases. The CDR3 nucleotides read TGTGCCAACCCAACCCCGCCCGGAACCTACGAAAACACCATATATTTT. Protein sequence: CANPTPPGTYENTIYF.

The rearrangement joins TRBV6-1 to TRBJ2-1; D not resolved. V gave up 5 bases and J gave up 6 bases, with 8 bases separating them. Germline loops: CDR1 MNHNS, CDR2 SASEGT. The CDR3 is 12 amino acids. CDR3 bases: TGTGCCAGCAGTAACCTTAGCAATGAGCAGTTCTTC. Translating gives CASSNLSNEQFF.

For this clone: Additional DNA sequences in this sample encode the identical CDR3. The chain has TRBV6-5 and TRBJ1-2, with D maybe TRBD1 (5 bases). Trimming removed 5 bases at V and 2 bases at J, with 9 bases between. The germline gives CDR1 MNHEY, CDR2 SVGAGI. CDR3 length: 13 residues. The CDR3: CASSNGGNYGYTF. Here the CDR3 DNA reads TGTGCCAGCAGTAACGGGGGGAACTATGGCTACACCTTC.

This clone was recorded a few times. CDR3: CASNAGTAIQYF. CDR3 nucleotides: TGTGCCAGCAACGCCGGGACAGCCATTCAGTACTTC. V usage is TRBV28 and J usage is TRBJ2-4, with 7 bases that match TRBD1. CDR1 and CDR2 (germline): MDHEN, SYDVKM. The CDR3 is 12 amino acids. Trimming at V came to 7 bases and at J to 9 bases, leaving 6 bases not matched to a gene.

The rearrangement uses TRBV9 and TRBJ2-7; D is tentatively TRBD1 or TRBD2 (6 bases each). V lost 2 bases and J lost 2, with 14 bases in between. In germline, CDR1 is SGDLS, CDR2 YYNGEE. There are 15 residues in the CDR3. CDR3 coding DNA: TGTGCCAGCAGCGTCGACACAGGGAGGACCTACGAGCAGTACTTC. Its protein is CASSVDTGRTYEQYF.

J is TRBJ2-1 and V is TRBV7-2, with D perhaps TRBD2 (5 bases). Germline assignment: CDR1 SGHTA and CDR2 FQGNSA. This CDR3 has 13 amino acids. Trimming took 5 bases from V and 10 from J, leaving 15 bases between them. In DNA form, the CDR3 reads TGTGCCAGCAGCATCGGACTTTTCCCGGAGCAGTTCTTC. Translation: CASSIGLFPEQFF.

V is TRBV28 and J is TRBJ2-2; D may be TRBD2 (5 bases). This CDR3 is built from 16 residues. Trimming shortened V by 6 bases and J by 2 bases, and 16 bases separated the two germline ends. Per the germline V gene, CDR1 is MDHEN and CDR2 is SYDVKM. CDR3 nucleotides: TGTGCCAGCAGCCTCCGAGGGTCGAGTAACACCGGGGAGCTGTTTTTT. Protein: CASSLRGSSNTGELFF.

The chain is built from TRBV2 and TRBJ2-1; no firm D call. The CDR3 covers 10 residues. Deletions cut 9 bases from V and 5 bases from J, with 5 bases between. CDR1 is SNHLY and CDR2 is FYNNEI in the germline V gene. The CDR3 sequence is CASKNNEQFF. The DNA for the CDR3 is TGTGCCAGTAAGAACAATGAGCAGTTCTTC.

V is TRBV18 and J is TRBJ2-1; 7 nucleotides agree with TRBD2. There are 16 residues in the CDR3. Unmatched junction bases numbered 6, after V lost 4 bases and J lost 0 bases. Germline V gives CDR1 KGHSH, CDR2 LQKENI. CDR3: CASSLPGGSSYNEQFF. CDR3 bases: TGTGCCAGCTCACTTCCCGGCGGGAGCTCCTACAATGAGCAGTTCTTC.

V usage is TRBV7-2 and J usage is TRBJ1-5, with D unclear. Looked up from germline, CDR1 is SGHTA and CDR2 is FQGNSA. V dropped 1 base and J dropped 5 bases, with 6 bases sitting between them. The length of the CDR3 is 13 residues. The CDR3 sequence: CASSLEGDQPQHF. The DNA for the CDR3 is TGTGCCAGCAGCTTAGAGGGCGATCAGCCCCAGCATTTT. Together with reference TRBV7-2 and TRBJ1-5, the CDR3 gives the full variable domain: GAGVSQSPSNKVTEKGKDVELRCDPISGHTALYWYRQSLGQGLEFLIYFQGNSAPDKSGLPSDRFSAERTGGSVSTLTIQRTQQEDSAVYLCASSLEGDQPQHFGDGTRLSIL.

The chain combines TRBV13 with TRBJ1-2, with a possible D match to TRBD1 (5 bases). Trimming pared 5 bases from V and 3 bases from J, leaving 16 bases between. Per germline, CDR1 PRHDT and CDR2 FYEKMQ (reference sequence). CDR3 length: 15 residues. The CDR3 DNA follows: TGTGCCAGCAGCCTTGGATCGGGGGGAGACTATGGCTACACCTTC. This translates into CASSLGSGGDYGYTF.

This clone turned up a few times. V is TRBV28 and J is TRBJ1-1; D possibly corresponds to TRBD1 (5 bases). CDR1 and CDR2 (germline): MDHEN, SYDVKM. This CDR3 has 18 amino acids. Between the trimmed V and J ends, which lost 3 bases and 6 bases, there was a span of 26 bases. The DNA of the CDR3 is TGTGCCAGCAGTTTGCCCTCCTGGGACTCTGGTAGGGACGCTGAAGCTTTCTTT. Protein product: CASSLPSWDSGRDAEAFF.

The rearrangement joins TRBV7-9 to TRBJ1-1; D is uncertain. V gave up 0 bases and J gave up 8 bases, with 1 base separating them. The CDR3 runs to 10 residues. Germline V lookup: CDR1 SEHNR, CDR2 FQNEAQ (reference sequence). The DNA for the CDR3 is TGTGCCAGCAGCTTAGCGGAAGCTTTCTTT. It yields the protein CASSLAEAFF.

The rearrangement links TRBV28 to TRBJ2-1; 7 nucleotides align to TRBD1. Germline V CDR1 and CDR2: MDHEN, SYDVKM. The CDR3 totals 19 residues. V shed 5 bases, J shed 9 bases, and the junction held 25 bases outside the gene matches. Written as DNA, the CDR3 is TGTGCCAGCAGTCCTCCCCCCGCAGGACAGGTCGAGAGTCTCAGTGAGCAGTTCTTC. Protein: CASSPPPAGQVESLSEQFF.

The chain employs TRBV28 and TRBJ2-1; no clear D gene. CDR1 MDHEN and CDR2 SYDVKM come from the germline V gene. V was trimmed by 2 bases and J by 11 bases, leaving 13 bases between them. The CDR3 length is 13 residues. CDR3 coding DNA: TGTGCCAGCAGTTTACCCCACTCAGTAAAGCAGTTCTTC. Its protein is CASSLPHSVKQFF.

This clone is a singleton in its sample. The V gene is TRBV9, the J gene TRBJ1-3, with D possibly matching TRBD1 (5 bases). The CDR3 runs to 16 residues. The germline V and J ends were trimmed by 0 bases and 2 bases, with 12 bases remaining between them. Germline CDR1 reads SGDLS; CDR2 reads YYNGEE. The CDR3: CASSVGGPQTGNTIYF. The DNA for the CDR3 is TGTGCCAGCAGCGTAGGGGGACCTCAAACTGGAAACACCATATATTTT.

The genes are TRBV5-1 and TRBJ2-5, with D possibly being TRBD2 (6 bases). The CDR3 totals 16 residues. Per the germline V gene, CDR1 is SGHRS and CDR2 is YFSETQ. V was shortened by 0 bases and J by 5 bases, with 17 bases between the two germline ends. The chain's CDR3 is CASSLGDFAGFETQYF. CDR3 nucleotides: TGCGCCAGCAGCTTGGGGGATTTTGCGGGATTCGAGACCCAGTACTTC.

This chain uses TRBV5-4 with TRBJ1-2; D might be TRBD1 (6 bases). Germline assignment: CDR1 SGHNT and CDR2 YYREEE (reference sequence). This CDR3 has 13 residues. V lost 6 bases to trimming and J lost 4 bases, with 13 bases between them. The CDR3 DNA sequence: TGTGCCAGCATTCAGGGGAACTCCTATGGCTACACCTTC. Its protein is CASIQGNSYGYTF.